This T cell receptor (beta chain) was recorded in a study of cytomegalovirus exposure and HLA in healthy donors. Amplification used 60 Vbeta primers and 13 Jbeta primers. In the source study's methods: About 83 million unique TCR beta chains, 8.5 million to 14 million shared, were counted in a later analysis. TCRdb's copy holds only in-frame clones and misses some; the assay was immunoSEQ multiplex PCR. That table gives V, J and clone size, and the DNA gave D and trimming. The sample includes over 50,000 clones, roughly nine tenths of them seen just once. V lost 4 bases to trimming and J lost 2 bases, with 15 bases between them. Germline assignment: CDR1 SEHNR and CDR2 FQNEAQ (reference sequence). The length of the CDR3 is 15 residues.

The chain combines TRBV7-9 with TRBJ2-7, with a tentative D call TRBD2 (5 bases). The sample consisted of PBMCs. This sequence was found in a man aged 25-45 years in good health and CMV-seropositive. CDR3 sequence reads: CASSSLGRDTYEQYF. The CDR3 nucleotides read TGTGCCAGCAGCTCACTAGGTCGTGATACCTACGAGCAGTACTTC.